The 27 T cell receptor beta chains given below trace back to one sample, sequenced in a study of identical twins. TCRdb analysed the 5' RACE reads with MiXCR anew, one entry per CDR3 protein. The profile shows around 530,000 distinct CDR3 sequences, approximately 16% of them singletons. The sample also formed part of further work on yellow fever vaccine responses in identical twins.

The sequencing input was CD4+ T cells sorted from blood. These receptors originate from a woman between 18 and 30 years old in good health.

In this sample, this clonotype turned up a few times. The genes are TRBV7-6 and TRBJ2-3, with 9 bases fitting TRBD2. V was clipped by 6 bases and J by 1 base; unmatched bases: 5. The CDR3 runs 15 residues. Germline CDR1 SGHVS, CDR2 FNYEAQ. CDR3 nucleotides: TGTGCCAGCAGTATAGCGGGGGTACGCACAGATACGCAGTATTTT. It is translated as CASSIAGVRTDTQYF. Together with reference TRBV7-6 and TRBJ2-3, the CDR3 gives the full variable domain: GAGVSQSPRYKVTKRGQDVALRCDPISGHVSLYWYRQALGQGPEFLTYFNYEAQQDKSGLPNDRFSAERPEGSISTLTIQRTEQRDSAMYRCASSIAGVRTDTQYFGPGTRLTVL.

In its sample, this clonotype was seen many times. This rearrangement joins TRBV12-3 or TRBV12-4 to TRBJ2-1; D is ambiguous. The ends were cut back, 6 bases at V and 10 bases at J, with 16 bases in the middle. The CDR3 is 13 residues long. CDR3: CASSPYWPPEQFF. CDR3 in DNA: TGTGCCAGCAGCCCCTACTGGCCACCAGAGCAGTTCTTC.

This clonotype showed up just a few times. This chain uses TRBV27 with TRBJ1-5; 7 positions agree with TRBD1. The V segment lost 11 bases and the J segment 4 bases; nucleotides outside the gene matches: 8. CDR3 length: 13 amino acids. CDR1 and CDR2 (germline): MNHEY, SMNVEV (reference sequence). The CDR3 here is CAGLGQANQPQHF. The CDR3 nucleotides read TGTGCCGGCCTTGGACAGGCGAATCAGCCCCAGCATTTT.

This chain joins TRBV5-5 and TRBJ2-1; the D gene could be TRBD1 or TRBD2 (6 bases each). Per the germline V gene, CDR1 is SGHKS and CDR2 is YYEKEE (reference sequence). This CDR3 is 17 amino acids long. Trimming took off 3 bases at V and 3 bases at J, with 19 bases between the two ends. CDR3 nucleotides: TGTGCCAGCAGCTGGGGTGTGGGGGGCTGGGACTACAATGAGCAGTTCTTC. It specifies CASSWGVGGWDYNEQFF.

The J gene is TRBJ2-5, the V gene TRBV10-1; TRBD2 matches at 7 bases. Germline CDR1 and CDR2: WNHNN and SYGVQD (reference sequence). After removal of 3 bases from V and 1 base from J, the junction contained 8 bases not matched to a gene. This CDR3 has 16 residues. Here the CDR3 reads CASSESGRAGQETQYF. The DNA for the CDR3 is TGCGCCAGCAGTGAAAGTGGGAGGGCCGGCCAAGAGACCCAGTACTTC.

Only a few counts were recorded for this clonotype. V usage is TRBV28 and J usage is TRBJ2-5; D perhaps matches TRBD2 (6 bases). With 7 bases removed from V and 7 bases from J, the gap between germline ends came to 22 bases. The CDR3 extends over 15 amino acids. Germline CDR1 and CDR2: MDHEN and SYDVKM. This chain's CDR3 is CASTLGGAGKGTQYF. The CDR3 DNA follows: TGTGCCAGCACCCTTGGGGGTGCGGGGAAGGGGACCCAGTACTTC.

This clonotype has just a few counts. This sequence joins TRBV7-2 and TRBJ2-3; TRBD2 aligns across 7 bases. Per germline, CDR1 SGHTA and CDR2 FQGNSA. The CDR3 runs to 14 residues. The J segment lost 8 bases and the V segment lost 0 bases, leaving 5 bases of the junction unmatched. CDR3 loop: CASSLALSSGTQYF. Written as DNA, the CDR3 is TGTGCCAGCAGCTTAGCGCTGTCTAGCGGTACGCAGTATTTT.

V gene TRBV20-1 combines with J gene TRBJ2-1; TRBD2 aligns across 11 bases. Germline-derived CDR1 and CDR2 are DFQATT and SNEGSKA (reference sequence). The CDR3 spans 13 residues. V trimming: 5 bases; J trimming: 6 bases; junction bases outside the gene matches: 3. CDR3 sequence (DNA): TGCAGTGCTGGACTAGCGGGCATCAATGAGCAGTTCTTC. It is translated as CSAGLAGINEQFF.

This clonotype was counted between two and nine times. The V call is TRBV7-2, the J call TRBJ2-3, with TRBD2 matching over 12 bases. Germline CDR1 SGHTA, CDR2 FQGNSA. Losses at the gene ends were 1 base for V and 3 bases for J; bases not matched to a gene: 2. This CDR3 spans 16 amino acids. CDR3 DNA sequence: TGTGCCAGCAGCTTAGGAGGACTAGCGGGGACAGATACGCAGTATTTT. Protein product: CASSLGGLAGTDTQYF.

There are a few counts of this clonotype. The chain uses TRBV11-2 and TRBJ1-1; the D gene is possibly TRBD1 (5 bases). Trimming took off 1 base at V and 5 bases at J, with 11 bases between the two ends. The CDR3 extends over 14 amino acids. Germline V gene data show CDR1 as SGHAT and CDR2 as FQNNGV. This CDR3 is CASSLGSQGTEAFF. CDR3 DNA sequence: TGTGCCAGCAGCTTAGGGTCCCAGGGTACTGAAGCTTTCTTT.

This clonotype was seen a few times. The chain combines TRBV28 with TRBJ2-1; D call uncertain. This CDR3 contains 11 residues. Trimming removed 10 bases from V and 9 bases from J, with 13 bases in between. Germline lookup yields CDR1 MDHEN and CDR2 SYDVKM. The CDR3 loop reads CATTTAVEQFF. The CDR3 region has the DNA TGTGCCACCACCACCGCAGTTGAGCAGTTCTTC.

In its sample, this clonotype was seen many times. The chain uses TRBV5-6 and TRBJ1-2; tentatively, D is TRBD1 (5 bases). Germline CDR1 reads SGHDT; CDR2 reads YYEEEE. The germline V and J ends were trimmed by 3 bases and 1 base, with 19 bases remaining between them. CDR3 size: 17 residues. Here the CDR3 reads CASSSSGTAANNYGYTF. Here the CDR3 DNA reads TGTGCCAGCAGCTCTTCCGGGACGGCGGCAAATAACTATGGCTACACCTTC.

The chain recombines TRBV5-1 with TRBJ2-7; 9 bases line up with TRBD1. V was pared by 0 bases and J by 2 bases, with 6 bases of the junction left unmatched. Germline loops: CDR1 SGHRS, CDR2 YFSETQ. This CDR3 region has 16 residues. The CDR3 loop is CASSLGGTGTTYEQYF. The DNA for the CDR3 is TGCGCCAGCAGCTTGGGGGGGACAGGGACCACCTACGAGCAGTACTTC. The entire variable domain, with the rest obtained from reference TRBV5-1 and TRBJ2-7, is as follows: KAGVTQTPRYLIKTRGQQVTLSCSPISGHRSVSWYQQTPGQGLQFLFEYFSETQRNKGNFPGRFSGRQFSNSRSEMNVSTLELGDSALYLCASSLGGTGTTYEQYFGPGTRLTVT.

The J gene is TRBJ1-3, the V gene TRBV18; perhaps TRBD1 as D (5 bases). Germline CDR1 and CDR2: KGHSH and LQKENI. CDR3 length equals 15 residues. Trimming shortened V by 4 bases and J by 4 bases, and 14 bases separated the two germline ends. CDR3 in DNA: TGTGCCAGCTCACTAGACAGCTCGCCCGGAAACACCATATATTTT. Amino acid sequence: CASSLDSSPGNTIYF.

This rearrangement joins TRBV5-1 to TRBJ2-3; 9 bases map to TRBD2. Germline loops: CDR1 SGHRS, CDR2 YFSETQ. The CDR3 loop spans 17 amino acids. The V gene end was trimmed by 5 bases and the J gene end by 4 bases; junction bases not matched to a gene: 14. CDR3 amino acids: CASSGAGGSRPSDTQYF. CDR3 sequence (DNA): TGCGCCAGCAGTGGAGCGGGAGGTTCTAGGCCGTCAGATACGCAGTATTTT.

This clonotype was seen many times. The gene calls are TRBV3-1 and TRBJ1-2; no definite D call. The V gene's germline CDR1 is LGHDT and CDR2 YNNKEL (reference sequence). The CDR3 totals 13 residues. The V end lost 5 bases, the J end lost 8 bases, and 15 bases lay between the germline ends. CDR3: CASSFDGRGGYTF. The CDR3 bases are TGTGCCAGCAGCTTCGACGGCCGTGGAGGCTACACCTTC.

In its sample, this clonotype was seen a few times. The gene calls are TRBV7-9 and TRBJ1-1; 10 bases line up with TRBD1. Trimming took 4 bases from V and 6 from J; bases not matched to a gene: 5. Germline V CDR1 and CDR2: SEHNR, FQNEAQ (reference sequence). CDR3 length: 14 residues. The CDR3, as DNA: TGTGCCAGCAGCTCGCCGGACAGGGGGGCTGAAGCTTTCTTT. Translated, it gives CASSSPDRGAEAFF.

At least ten counts were recorded for this clonotype. The rearrangement joins TRBV5-1 to TRBJ1-1, with D hard to call. Trimming removed 4 bases from V and 0 bases from J, with 7 bases in between. The CDR3 runs 13 residues. CDR1 and CDR2 (germline): SGHRS, YFSETQ. CDR3 sequence: CASSLGMNTEAFF. In DNA form, the CDR3 reads TGCGCCAGCAGCCTGGGGATGAACACTGAAGCTTTCTTT.

This chain links TRBV12-3 or TRBV12-4 with TRBJ2-5; 7 bases fit TRBD1. This CDR3 contains 13 residues. The V segment lost 4 bases and the J segment 3 bases; nucleotides outside the gene matches: 2. Written as DNA, the CDR3 is TGTGCCAGCAGTTGGGGACAGAAAGAGACCCAGTACTTC. This sequence encodes CASSWGQKETQYF.

The chain joins TRBV27 to TRBJ2-6, with a possible D match to TRBD2 (5 bases). Germline values: CDR1 MNHEY, CDR2 SMNVEV (reference sequence). The CDR3 consists of 14 residues. Trimming removed 9 bases at V and 2 bases at J, with 11 bases between. The CDR3 region is CASRGIPGANVLTF. The CDR3, as DNA: TGTGCCAGTCGGGGAATCCCTGGGGCCAACGTCCTGACTTTC.

This chain joins TRBV3-2 and TRBJ2-3. TRBV3-2 counts as a pseudogene. The CDR3 covers 17 residues. CDR3 sequence (DNA): TGTGCCAGCTGCCAGAAGCTTTCGACCACGGGCACAGATACGCAGTATTTT. This codes for CASCQKLSTTGTDTQYF.

J is TRBJ2-1 and V is TRBV20-1; D is unclear. Germline V gives CDR1 DFQATT, CDR2 SNEGSKA (reference sequence). The CDR3 sequence is 14 residues long. Trimming removed 7 bases from V and 0 bases from J, with 13 bases in between. The CDR3 spells CSVRNPSSYNEQFF. CDR3 in DNA: TGCAGTGTTCGGAATCCGAGCTCCTACAATGAGCAGTTCTTC.

This chain links TRBV5-1 with TRBJ2-5, with 7 positions matching TRBD2. The CDR3 contains 16 residues. Per the germline V gene, CDR1 is SGHRS and CDR2 is YFSETQ. Trimming at V came to 4 bases and at J to 5 bases, leaving 14 bases not matched to a gene. The CDR3 nucleotides read TGCGCCAGCAGCCTCAGTTCTGGACTAGGCATTGAGACCCAGTACTTC. Amino acids: CASSLSSGLGIETQYF.

This chain connects TRBV7-8 to TRBJ2-5; maybe TRBD2 (5 bases). CDR1 and CDR2 from the germline V gene are SGHVS and FQNEAQ. Trimming removed 0 bases at V and 7 bases at J, with 6 bases between. The CDR3 sequence is 12 residues long. The CDR3 DNA is TGTGCCAGCAGCTTAGCTGGGAGGACCCAGTACTTC. Protein product: CASSLAGRTQYF.

The chain recombines TRBV7-9 with TRBJ2-2; D is possibly TRBD2 (6 bases). Germline CDR1 is SEHNR and CDR2 is FQNEAQ (reference sequence). The V end was cut by 2 bases, the J end by 3 bases, with 16 bases between. This CDR3 region has 17 residues. Here the CDR3 DNA reads TGTGCCAGCAGCTTACCCGTTGGGGGGTCCGACACCGGGGAGCTGTTTTTT. This encodes CASSLPVGGSDTGELFF.

The V gene is TRBV20-1, the J gene TRBJ1-1, with D possibly TRBD1 on 5 matching bases. The CDR3 sequence is 13 residues long. Trimming removed 4 bases from V and 10 bases from J, with 19 bases in between. Germline CDR1 reads DFQATT; CDR2 reads SNEGSKA (reference sequence). The CDR3 here is CSANPGAGRGAFF. DNA for the CDR3: TGCAGTGCTAACCCTGGGGCAGGACGTGGAGCTTTCTTT.

The genes are TRBV12-3 or TRBV12-4 and TRBJ2-5; the D gene is possibly TRBD2 (6 bases). This CDR3 spans 17 amino acids. V was pared by 6 bases and J by 0 bases, with 20 bases between. CDR3 sequence: CASSPSGPWSHQETQYF. The CDR3 region has the DNA TGTGCCAGCAGCCCAAGCGGGCCTTGGTCCCACCAAGAGACCCAGTACTTC.